These 2 T cell receptor beta chains were all obtained from the same sample, sequenced in a study of cytomegalovirus exposure and HLA in healthy donors. Amplification used 60 Vbeta primers and 13 Jbeta primers. The table came from immunoSEQ multiplex PCR; TCRdb's copy has only in-frame clones and leaves some out. There are 60,000 to 65,000 clones in the sample, with roughly 5.4% held by the top ten. The sample consisted of PBMCs. The receptors originated from a man aged 30 to 39 in good health and CMV-seropositive.

The chain has TRBV6-1 and TRBJ1-2; D is ambiguous. V lost 3 bases to trimming and J lost 7 bases, with 21 bases between them. CDR1 and CDR2 (germline): MNHNS, SASEGT. This CDR3 is built from 16 residues. CDR3 in amino acids: CASSESGAALRSGYTF. The CDR3 region has the DNA TGTGCCAGCAGTGAGTCCGGTGCTGCGTTAAGAAGTGGCTACACCTTC.

V is TRBV4-1 and J is TRBJ1-4; unclear D gene. Trimming cost V 0 bases and J 6 bases, with 17 bases left between them. CDR1 is MGHRA and CDR2 is YSYEKL in the germline V gene. This CDR3 spans 17 amino acids. CDR3 sequence: CASSQEIPSGLDEKLFF. CDR3 in DNA: TGCGCCAGCAGCCAAGAAATCCCATCTGGCTTGGATGAAAAACTGTTTTTT.